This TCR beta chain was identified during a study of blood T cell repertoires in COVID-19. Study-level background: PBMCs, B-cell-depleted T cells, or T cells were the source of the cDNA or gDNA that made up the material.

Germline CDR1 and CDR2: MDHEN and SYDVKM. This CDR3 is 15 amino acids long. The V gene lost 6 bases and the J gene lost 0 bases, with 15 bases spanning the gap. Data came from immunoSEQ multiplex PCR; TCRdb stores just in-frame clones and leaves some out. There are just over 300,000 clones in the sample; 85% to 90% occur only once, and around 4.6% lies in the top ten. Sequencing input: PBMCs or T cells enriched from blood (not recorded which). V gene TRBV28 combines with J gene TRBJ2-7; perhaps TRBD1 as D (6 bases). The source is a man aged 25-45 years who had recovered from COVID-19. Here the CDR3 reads CASRATGQPSYEQYF. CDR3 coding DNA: TGTGCCAGCAGGGCGACAGGCCAACCCTCCTACGAGCAGTACTTC. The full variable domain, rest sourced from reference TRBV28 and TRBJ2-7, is DVKVTQSSRYLVKRTGEKVFLECVQDMDHENMFWYRQDPGLGLRLIYFSYDVKMKEKGDIPEGYSVSREKKERFSLILESASTNQTSMYLCASRATGQPSYEQYFGPGTRLTVT.